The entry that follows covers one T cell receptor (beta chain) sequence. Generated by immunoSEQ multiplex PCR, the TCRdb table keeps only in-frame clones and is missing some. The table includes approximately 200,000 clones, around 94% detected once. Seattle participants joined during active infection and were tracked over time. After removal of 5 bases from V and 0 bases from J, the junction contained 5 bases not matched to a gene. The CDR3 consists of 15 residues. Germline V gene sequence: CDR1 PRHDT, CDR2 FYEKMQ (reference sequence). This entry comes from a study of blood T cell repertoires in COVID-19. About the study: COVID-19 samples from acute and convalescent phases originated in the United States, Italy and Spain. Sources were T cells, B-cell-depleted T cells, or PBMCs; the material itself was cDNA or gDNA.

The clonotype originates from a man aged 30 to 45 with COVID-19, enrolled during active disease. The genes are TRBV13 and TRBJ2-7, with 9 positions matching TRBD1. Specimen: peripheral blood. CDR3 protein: CASSNRDRASYEQYF. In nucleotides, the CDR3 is TGTGCCAGCAGCAACCGGGACAGGGCCTCCTACGAGCAGTACTTC. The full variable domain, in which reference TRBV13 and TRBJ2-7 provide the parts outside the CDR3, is AAGVIQSPRHLIKEKRETATLKCYPIPRHDTVYWYQQGPGQDPQFLISFYEKMQSDKGSIPDRFSAQQFSDYHSELNMSSLELGDSALYFCASSNRDRASYEQYFGPGTRLTVT.